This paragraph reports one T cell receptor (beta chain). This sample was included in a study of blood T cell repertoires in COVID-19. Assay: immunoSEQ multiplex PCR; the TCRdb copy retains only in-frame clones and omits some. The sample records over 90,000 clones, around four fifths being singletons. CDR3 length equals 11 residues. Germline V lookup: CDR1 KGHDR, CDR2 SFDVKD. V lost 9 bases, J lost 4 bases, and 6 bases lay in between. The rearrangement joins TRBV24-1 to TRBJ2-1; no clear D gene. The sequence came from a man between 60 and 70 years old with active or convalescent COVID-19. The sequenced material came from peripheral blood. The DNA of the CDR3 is TGTGCCACCGGTGTATACAATGAGCAGTTCTTC. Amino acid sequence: CATGVYNEQFF.